The clone carrying this T cell receptor beta chain was observed a few times. This specimen comes from a study of cytomegalovirus exposure and HLA in healthy donors. This CDR3 has 15 amino acids. Per germline, CDR1 SGHDT and CDR2 YYEEEE. J gave up 5 bases and V 4 bases, and 10 bases lay outside the gene matches. PCR used 60 Vbeta primers and 13 Jbeta primers. Here immunoSEQ multiplex PCR was the method, and the copy in TCRdb shows in-frame clones only, minus some. The table lists 95,000 to 150,000 clones, more than 60% of them singletons. V is TRBV5-6 and J is TRBJ2-5, with TRBD2 matching 8 bases. Sample: PBMCs. The TCR sequence derives from a woman between 40 and 50 years old in good health and CMV-seropositive. This chain's CDR3 is CASSPGRDRTETQYF. The CDR3, as DNA: TGTGCCAGCAGCCCCGGGAGGGACCGAACGGAGACCCAGTACTTC.